The present T cell receptor (beta chain) was sequenced within a study of blood T cell repertoires in COVID-19 (TCRdb year 2020). About the investigation overall: The collaborator samples originated in the United States, Italy and Spain and spanned the acute and convalescent phases of COVID-19. The material from the prospective study consisted of cDNA or gDNA derived from T cells, B-cell-depleted T cells, or PBMCs. Subjects who had been exposed to COVID-19, were actively infected with it, or had recovered from it provided the deeply sampled blood TCRbeta repertoires that made up the dataset. The repertoires were released in a freely available public database intended as a resource for research on the immune response to SARS-CoV-2. The samples were drawn from the first 160 participants of the ongoing ImmuneRACE study and from under 1,500 subjects provided by 6 global collaborators. Nearly every sample came with metadata listing a de-identified subject ID, COVID-19 status, age in years and sex. Where HLA class I and class II types were available, the types were taken from metadata supplied by the sample provider, not from assay-based typing.

TCRbeta CDR3 regions were amplified from genomic DNA using the immunoSEQ Assay, a bias-controlled multiplex PCR. Per the original workflow: The number of nucleated cells in each sample was estimated from the amplification of reference gene primers within the assay. To quantify the absolute abundance of each unique TCRbeta CDR3 rearrangement, sequence reads were collapsed and filtered. For each sample, productive Simpson clonality was calculated as the square root of Simpson's diversity index over productive rearrangements. TCRdb carries this immuneACCESS record with in-frame sequences only. Its versions omit some clonotypes, under half of them owing to an unresolved V gene in the studies checked, with the rest unexplained. The D gene and trimming were derived from the DNA, and the V and J assignments and clone size from that table. The sample data list 150,000 to 200,000 clones, and 85% to 90% of these were observed just once. The ten largest clones capture 0.62% of the sample.

Overall study results and their limits: How much clinical and demographic metadata was included differed by source and by participant, and the metadata was provided uncurated.

Whole blood was collected in K2EDTA tubes by collaborating institutions according to the institutions' own protocols. For TCRbeta analysis, collaborators shipped samples as frozen whole blood, isolated PBMCs, or DNA extracted from either of those sample types. Points on this clone: No antigen is known for it. No quality values exist for individual bases; no much larger clone is one base distant.

Relative to germline, V is missing 1 base and J is missing 2 bases, with 6 bases of the junction outside any gene match. The CDR3 starts with the cysteine, ends with the phenylalanine, and has 17 residues. Here the CDR3 DNA is all that survives: 51 bases in frame from base 1. CDR1 and CDR2, looked up from the germline V gene (reference sequence), are LGHDT and YNNKEL. The V and J segments used are TRBV3-1 (or the pseudogene TRBV3-2) and TRBJ2-3; 10 bases in the junction line up with TRBD1. This TCR derives from a man between 50 and 59 years old with acute or convalescent COVID-19. Source material: peripheral blood. The CDR3 loop reads CASSQGSGQGYTDTQYF. In nucleotide form, the sequence is TGTGCCAGCAGCCAAGGTTCGGGACAGGGGTACACAGATACGCAGTATTTT.